The 32 T cell receptor beta chains below were found in one sample sequenced in a study of blood T cells in healthy people across ages. A second PCR of about 6 to 11 cycles used a sample-barcoded 5' primer and a J-beta primer mix. TCRdb reprocessed the 5' RACE reads via MiXCR and lists one record per CDR3 protein. The sample records 1.5 million to 1.8 million distinct CDR3 sequences, approximately 43% being singletons. The material sequenced was blood. The source of these receptors is a woman aged 18-30 years in good health.

This chain joins TRBV29-1 and TRBJ2-4; no clear D gene. This CDR3 is built from 13 residues. V dropped 4 bases and J dropped 3 bases, with 10 bases sitting between them. Germline V gene lookup returns CDR1 SQVTM and CDR2 ANQGSEA. The CDR3 nucleotides read TGCAGCGTTGTAGATAGATACAAAAACATTCAGTACTTC. Protein: CSVVDRYKNIQYF.

To note about this clonotype: This may come from a read error, since a much larger clone is one base off. The rearrangement joins TRBV4-3 to TRBJ2-1; TRBD2 matches at 8 bases. Trimming removed 0 bases from V and 10 bases from J; junction bases left unmatched: 11. The CDR3 sequence is 16 residues long. Germline V gene data show CDR1 as LGHNA and CDR2 as YSLEER. The CDR3 bases are TGCGCCAGCAGCCAAGACGGGAAGCGGGGGTCCTACGAGCAGTTCTTC. It specifies CASSQDGKRGSYEQFF.

The rearrangement links TRBV4-2 to TRBJ2-3; 10 bases map to TRBD2. CDR1 and CDR2 from the germline V gene are LGHNA and YNFKEQ. The junction had 4 bases not matched to a gene; V was cut back by 0 bases and J by 4 bases. There are 16 residues in the CDR3. This CDR3 is CASSQDSAGGPDTQYF. In nucleotides, the CDR3 is TGTGCCAGCAGCCAAGATTCAGCGGGGGGGCCAGATACGCAGTATTTT.

The chain has TRBV20-1 and TRBJ1-2; D call uncertain. Germline V CDR1 and CDR2: DFQATT, SNEGSKA (reference sequence). This CDR3 contains 12 residues. The V end lost 6 bases, the J end lost 7 bases, and 15 bases lay between the germline ends. The CDR3 coding sequence is TGCAGTGCCCCGACAATTTCTGCTGGCTACACCTTC. This gives the protein CSAPTISAGYTF.

The chain is built from TRBV27 and TRBJ1-2; D is possibly TRBD1 (6 bases). Germline V lookup: CDR1 MNHEY, CDR2 SMNVEV (reference sequence). The V and J ends lost 3 bases and 1 base respectively, with 12 bases between them. This CDR3 is built from 15 residues. The CDR3, as DNA: TGTGCCAGCAGTTTCTACAGGGATATTAACTATGGCTACACCTTC. It yields the protein CASSFYRDINYGYTF.

This clonotype was counted only a few times. J is TRBJ1-1 and V is TRBV7-9, with TRBD1 identical over 7 bases. The CDR3 contains 13 residues. Germline values: CDR1 SEHNR, CDR2 FQNEAQ (reference sequence). V dropped 5 bases and J dropped 6; count of bases not matched to a gene: 6. The CDR3 sequence: CASSPRQGPEAFF. CDR3 sequence (DNA): TGTGCCAGCAGCCCACGACAGGGTCCTGAAGCTTTCTTT.

This clonotype was detected only once. The chain couples TRBV12-3 or TRBV12-4 to TRBJ2-2; 12 bases line up with TRBD2. V lost 0 bases and J lost 7; bases outside the gene matches: 6. CDR3 length: 17 amino acids. CDR3: CASSLARLAGEHGELFF. CDR3 DNA: TGTGCCAGCAGTTTAGCGAGACTAGCGGGGGAGCACGGGGAGCTGTTTTTT.

Only a few counts were recorded for this clonotype. The CDR3 loop reads CASSFAGLLADTQYF. The CDR3 DNA is TGTGCCAGCAGTTTTGCGGGACTGCTTGCAGATACGCAGTATTTT. The V gene is TRBV27, the J gene TRBJ2-3; possibly TRBD2 for D (6 bases). The CDR3 extends over 15 amino acids. Trimming took 3 bases from V and 4 from J, leaving 14 bases between them. Germline CDR1 MNHEY, CDR2 SMNVEV (reference sequence).

The V and J genes are TRBV12-3 or TRBV12-4 and TRBJ2-7, with D possibly TRBD1 on 5 matching bases. Trimming removed 5 bases at V and 7 bases at J, with 18 bases between. CDR3 length: 14 residues. Here the CDR3 DNA reads TGTGCCAGCAGTGTAGGGGCTAGTAGCAATGAGCAGTACTTC. The encoded protein is CASSVGASSNEQYF.

The V gene is TRBV12-3 or TRBV12-4, the J gene TRBJ1-2, with D unresolved. The CDR3 is made up of 13 amino acids. V shed 5 bases and J shed 6 bases, with 13 bases lying between them. The CDR3 spells CASSVSSGDGYTF. CDR3 DNA: TGTGCCAGCAGTGTCAGTTCTGGGGATGGCTACACCTTC.

The chain is built from TRBV25-1 and TRBJ1-1; 7 nucleotides agree with TRBD1. The V gene end was trimmed by 4 bases and the J gene end by 6 bases; junction bases not matched to a gene: 5. Germline values: CDR1 MGHDK, CDR2 SYGVNS. The CDR3 has 13 residues. CDR3 sequence reads: CASSGQQGSEAFF. DNA for the CDR3: TGTGCCAGCAGTGGCCAACAGGGGTCTGAAGCTTTCTTT.

This chain joins TRBV19 and TRBJ2-3; 10 bases fit TRBD2. CDR1 and CDR2 (germline): LNHDA, SQIVND (reference sequence). The ends lost 5 bases at V and 11 bases at J; junction bases unmatched: 7. CDR3 length: 13 residues. Here the CDR3 DNA reads TGTGCCAGTAGTCCTACTAGCGGGGTCGAGCAGTATTTT. Its translation: CASSPTSGVEQYF.

This chain connects TRBV5-1 to TRBJ2-5, with 7 bases aligning to TRBD1. The J call may be wrong; the DNA end is better matched by TRBJ2-7. The CDR3 spans 13 residues. The germline V gene has CDR1 SGHRS and CDR2 YFSETQ. This chain's CDR3 is CASSKTGPNEQYF. CDR3 in DNA: TGCGCCAGCAGCAAGACAGGGCCGAACGAGCAGTACTTC.

This clonotype came up a few times. J is TRBJ2-3 and V is TRBV2; unclear D gene. Trimming removed 8 bases at V and 4 bases at J, with 13 bases between. The CDR3 is 13 amino acids. Germline CDR1 SNHLY, CDR2 FYNNEI. This CDR3 is CASGRHRSDTQYF. CDR3 nucleotide sequence: TGTGCCAGCGGAAGACACAGATCAGATACGCAGTATTTT. Based on the CDR3 plus reference TRBV2 and TRBJ2-3, the full variable domain is EPEVTQTPSHQVTQMGQEVILRCVPISNHLYFYWYRQILGQKVEFLVSFYNNEISEKSEIFDDQFSVERPDGSNFTLKIRSTKLEDSAMYFCASGRHRSDTQYFGPGTRLTVL.

This rearrangement joins TRBV9 to TRBJ1-5; 8 bases agree with TRBD1. V was clipped by 4 bases and J by 7 bases; unmatched bases: 7. The CDR3 is 14 amino acids. Germline V lookup: CDR1 SGDLS, CDR2 YYNGEE. The CDR3: CASSTGTGGQPQHF. The DNA for the CDR3 is TGTGCCAGCAGCACTGGGACAGGCGGGCAGCCCCAGCATTTT.

This clonotype was counted at least ten times. The V gene is TRBV20-1, the J gene TRBJ2-1; D might be TRBD1 (5 bases). This CDR3 contains 13 residues. V lost 3 bases and J 4 bases, leaving 10 bases between the germline ends. CDR1 and CDR2 (germline): DFQATT, SNEGSKA (reference sequence). The CDR3 region is CSARGRGYNEQFF. The DNA of the CDR3 is TGCAGTGCTAGGGGGCGCGGTTACAATGAGCAGTTCTTC.

The chain uses TRBV4-1 and TRBJ1-4, with D maybe TRBD1 (5 bases). The CDR3 has 16 residues. Trimming shortened V by 2 bases and J by 6 bases, and 16 bases separated the two germline ends. CDR1 and CDR2 (germline): MGHRA, YSYEKL. The CDR3 DNA follows: TGCGCCAGCAGCCAAAACCCGGGACGGCTTCATGAAAAACTGTTTTTT. Its translation: CASSQNPGRLHEKLFF.

The chain recombines TRBV5-1 with TRBJ2-2; D is possibly TRBD2 (5 bases). Germline lookup yields CDR1 SGHRS and CDR2 YFSETQ. CDR3 length: 13 amino acids. The V gene lost 4 bases and the J gene lost 7 bases, with 11 bases spanning the gap. The CDR3, as DNA: TGCGCCAGCAGCCTGCATGAGGGCGGGGAGCTGTTTTTT. This translates into CASSLHEGGELFF.

The rearrangement uses TRBV20-1 and TRBJ2-1, with 10 bases fitting TRBD2. From germline, CDR1 is DFQATT and CDR2 SNEGSKA (reference sequence). The CDR3 is made up of 12 amino acids. J was trimmed by 12 bases and V by 0 bases; bases with no gene match: 2. The CDR3 protein is CSARDRLAGQFF. The DNA for the CDR3 is TGCAGTGCTAGAGACAGACTAGCGGGGCAGTTCTTC.

This clonotype is a singleton in its sample. The J gene is TRBJ1-2, the V gene TRBV12-3 or TRBV12-4; D remains unclear. The ends were cut back, 3 bases at V and 2 bases at J, with 7 bases in the middle. The CDR3 is 13 amino acids. The CDR3 DNA reads as TGTGCCAGCAGTTTGAAGGCCAACTATGGCTACACCTTC. It encodes CASSLKANYGYTF.

This clonotype has just a few counts. The chain uses TRBV4-1 and TRBJ2-7; 8 bases fit TRBD2. The junction had 5 bases not matched to a gene; V was cut back by 5 bases and J by 5 bases. The CDR3 length is 13 residues. Germline CDR1 MGHRA, CDR2 YSYEKL. CDR3 amino acids: CASSKGLVDEQYF. CDR3 coding DNA: TGCGCCAGCAGCAAGGGACTAGTAGACGAGCAGTACTTC.

This clonotype was picked up a small number of times. The chain carries TRBV9 and TRBJ1-2, with D perhaps matching TRBD1 (5 bases). Per the germline V gene, CDR1 is SGDLS and CDR2 is YYNGEE. With 1 base removed from V and 3 bases from J, the gap between germline ends came to 10 bases. This CDR3 contains 14 residues. The DNA for the CDR3 is TGTGCCAGCAGCGTATCCGGGGGGGACTATGGCTACACCTTC. Translated, it gives CASSVSGGDYGYTF.

The J gene is TRBJ2-4, the V gene TRBV20-1; TRBD1 matches at 8 bases. J gave up 7 bases and V 6 bases, and 8 bases lay outside the gene matches. The CDR3 consists of 13 residues. Per germline, CDR1 DFQATT and CDR2 SNEGSKA (reference sequence). The CDR3 DNA is TGCAGTGCCGCAGGGGGCGTTTTGAACATTCAGTACTTC. This codes for CSAAGGVLNIQYF.

V usage is TRBV7-2 and J usage is TRBJ1-5; 9 nucleotides match TRBD1. The germline CDR1 and CDR2 sequences are SGHTA and FQGNSA. This CDR3 is built from 15 residues. J gave up 7 bases and V 3 bases, and 7 bases lay outside the gene matches. The CDR3 here is CASSFVRGQGQPQHF. The DNA of the CDR3 is TGTGCCAGCAGCTTTGTCCGGGGACAGGGCCAGCCCCAGCATTTT. Complete variable domain (other parts from reference TRBV7-2 and TRBJ1-5): GAGVSQSPSNKVTEKGKDVELRCDPISGHTALYWYRQSLGQGLEFLIYFQGNSAPDKSGLPSDRFSAERTGGSVSTLTIQRTQQEDSAVYLCASSFVRGQGQPQHFGDGTRLSIL.

The CDR3 DNA follows: TGCAGTGCTCGGACAGGAGGGGCCAATGAGCAGTTCTTC. Translation gives CSARTGGANEQFF. This chain links TRBV20-1 with TRBJ2-1, with a weak D call TRBD1 (7 bases). Germline V gene lookup returns CDR1 DFQATT and CDR2 SNEGSKA (reference sequence). Between the trimmed V and J ends, which lost 5 bases and 6 bases, there was a span of 14 bases. The length of the CDR3 is 13 residues.

This clonotype appeared a few times. The CDR3 here is CASSAPDRGIGGYTF. The DNA for the CDR3 is TGTGCCAGCAGTGCACCGGACAGGGGAATAGGAGGCTACACCTTC. This chain joins TRBV6-1 and TRBJ1-2; TRBD1 matches at 9 bases. With 4 bases clipped from V and 8 bases from J, the junction kept 11 bases outside the gene matches. Germline V gives CDR1 MNHNS, CDR2 SASEGT. The CDR3 runs 15 residues.

This clonotype was seen many times. The chain has TRBV20-1 and TRBJ2-1; 9 bases agree with TRBD2. Per germline, CDR1 DFQATT and CDR2 SNEGSKA (reference sequence). V lost 1 base and J lost 0; bases outside the gene matches: 4. The CDR3 contains 16 residues. The CDR3 nucleotides read TGCAGTGCTAGAGTGCGGGAGGGGAGCTCCTACAATGAGCAGTTCTTC. Translating it yields CSARVREGSSYNEQFF.

J is TRBJ2-1 and V is TRBV25-1; D unclear. V lost 7 bases and J 4 bases, leaving 2 bases between the germline ends. CDR1 MGHDK and CDR2 SYGVNS come from the germline V gene. This CDR3 has 10 residues. CDR3 residues: CASKYNEQFF. In DNA form, the CDR3 reads TGTGCCAGCAAGTACAATGAGCAGTTCTTC.

The chain couples TRBV6-2 or TRBV6-3 to TRBJ1-5; D is undetermined. Germline CDR1 reads MNHEY; CDR2 reads SVGEGT. The CDR3 runs to 13 residues. V lost 7 bases, J lost 4 bases, and 11 bases lay in between. The CDR3 DNA reads TGTGCCAGCACACTGGGTCCGAATCAGCCCCAGCATTTT. Translating it yields CASTLGPNQPQHF.

The V call is TRBV5-6, the J call TRBJ2-5; 7 positions match TRBD2. Germline V gene sequence: CDR1 SGHDT, CDR2 YYEEEE. The CDR3 is 17 amino acids. V lost 0 bases to trimming and J lost 2 bases; unmatched junction nucleotides: 10. In DNA form, the CDR3 reads TGTGCCAGCAGCTTGGAGGGAGGGGAGGGACTGCAAGAGACCCAGTACTTC. Protein sequence: CASSLEGGEGLQETQYF.

As concerns this clonotype: An end of the junction does not agree with germline; a read error may underlie this. The rearrangement joins TRBV6-5 to TRBJ2-3; D call uncertain. CDR3 length: 12 residues. CDR1 and CDR2 from the germline V gene are MNHEY and SVGAGI. CDR3 in amino acids: CSSSRDTDTQYF. In DNA, the CDR3 is TGTTCCAGCAGTCGCGACACAGATACGCAGTATTTT.

V gene TRBV20-1 combines with J gene TRBJ1-5; D remains unclear. CDR3 size: 12 residues. Germline values: CDR1 DFQATT, CDR2 SNEGSKA (reference sequence). The CDR3 DNA reads as TGCAGCTCGGGAGGTGGAGGGAGGCCCCAGCATTTT. Translation: CSSGGGGRPQHF.